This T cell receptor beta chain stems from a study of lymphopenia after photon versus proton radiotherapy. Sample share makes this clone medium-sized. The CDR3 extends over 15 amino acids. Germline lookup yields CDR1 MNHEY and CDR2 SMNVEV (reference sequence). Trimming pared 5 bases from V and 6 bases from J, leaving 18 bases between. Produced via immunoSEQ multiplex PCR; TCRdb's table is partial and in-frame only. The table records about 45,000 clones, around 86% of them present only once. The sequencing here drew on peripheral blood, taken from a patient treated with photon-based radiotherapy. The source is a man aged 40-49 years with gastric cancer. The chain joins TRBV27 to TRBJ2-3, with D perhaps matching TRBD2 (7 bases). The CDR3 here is CASSGGGGLGDTQYF. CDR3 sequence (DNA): TGTGCCAGCAGTGGAGGCGGGGGCCTCGGGGATACGCAGTATTTT.